A selection of T cell receptor beta chains follows, all from one sample in a study of siplizumab effects on memory and regulatory T cells. Only in-frame clones appear in the TCRdb table, and some are missing; sequencing was by immunoSEQ multiplex PCR. The sample gives more than 85,000 clones, approximately 92% of which show up once; around 1.3% is in the top ten. Sequencing was carried out using CD4+ T cells sorted from blood. These receptors all come from a human donor in good health. The CDR3 runs from the conserved cysteine through the conserved F or W. D genes are given only for firm matches. Size is omitted from some rows. Given values are once, few, many or a class for expanded clones.

TRBV5-5	-	-	TRBJ2-2	TGTGCCAGCAGAAGGACGGCGAACACCGGGGAGCTGTTTTTT	CASRRTANTGELFF
TRBV2	-	-	TRBJ1-5	TGTGCCAGCAGCGCGGAGGGACCCTCTCAGCCCCAGCATTTT	CASSAEGPSQPQHF
TRBV6-5	TRBD1	-	TRBJ1-5	TGTGCCAGCAGCCCGGGACAGAGAAGCAATCAGCCCCAGCATTTT	CASSPGQRSNQPQHF
TRBV7-9	-	few	TRBJ1-1	TGTGCCAGCAGCTCGAATATGAACACTGAAGCTTTCTTT	CASSSNMNTEAFF
TRBV11-2	TRBD2	-	TRBJ2-1	TGTGCCAGCAGAACCTCGGGGGGCTCCTACAATGAGCAGTTCTTC	CASRTSGGSYNEQFF
TRBV11-1	-	-	TRBJ2-2	TGTGCCAGCAGTTCACAGAACACCGGGGAGCTGTTTTTT	CASSSQNTGELFF
TRBV7-6	TRBD2	once	TRBJ2-3	TGTGCCAGCAGCGCCCTAGCGGGAGAAGTCACAGATACGCAGTATTTT	CASSALAGEVTDTQYF
TRBV5-4	-	-	TRBJ2-7	TGTGCCAGCAGCACCAGGGTATCCTACGAGCAGTACTTC	CASSTRVSYEQYF
TRBV19	-	-	TRBJ1-2	TGTGCCAGTAGTAATCCCCCAGAAAGCTACACCTTC	CASSNPPESYTF
TRBV19	TRBD1	once	TRBJ1-2	TGTGCCAGTAGTATTCTCTCCGGGACAGGGACCTATGGCTACACCTTC	CASSILSGTGTYGYTF
TRBV10-3	-	once	TRBJ2-1	TGTGCCATCAGTCACAGTAGCGGCAGAGGGGGATACAATGAGCAGTTCTTC	CAISHSSGRGGYNEQFF
TRBV7-8	-	-	TRBJ1-1	TGTGCCAGCAGCTTAATAGTCGTGCGGGGCACTGAAGCTTTCTTT	CASSLIVVRGTEAFF
TRBV10-3	-	-	TRBJ2-7	TGTGCCATCAGTGCCACAAAGGGGGGGAGCTCCTACGAGCAGTACTTC	CAISATKGGSSYEQYF
TRBV18	TRBD1	-	TRBJ2-1	TGTGCCAGCTCACCAACGGGACAGGGAGGGAATGAGCAGTTCTTC	CASSPTGQGGNEQFF
TRBV5-4	TRBD2	-	TRBJ2-7	TGTGCCAGCAGCTTGAGGACTAGCTACGAGCAGTACTTC	CASSLRTSYEQYF
TRBV5-1	-	few	TRBJ2-2	TGCGCCAGCAGCCCGACCCGAATAAACACCGGGGAGCTGTTTTTT	CASSPTRINTGELFF
TRBV14	-	-	TRBJ2-7	TGTGCCAGCAGCCCTAGCTCCTACGAGCAGTACTTC	CASSPSSYEQYF
TRBV27	TRBD2	-	TRBJ2-1	TGTGCCAGCAGTTCTCGACTAGCGGGAGGGAGCTCCTACAATGAGCAGTTCTTC	CASSSRLAGGSSYNEQFF
TRBV18	TRBD1	-	TRBJ2-2	TGTGCCAGCTCACCCATCCGGGACAGATTGAACACCGGGGAGCTGTTTTTT	CASSPIRDRLNTGELFF
TRBV19	TRBD1	-	TRBJ2-7	TGTGCCAGTAGTAAAGGACAGGGACTTGGGCAGTACTTC	CASSKGQGLGQYF
TRBV2	TRBD1	once	TRBJ2-2	TGTGCCAGTTCCGGGACAGGGAACACCGGGGAGCTGTTTTTT	CASSGTGNTGELFF
TRBV28	-	-	TRBJ2-7	TGTGCCAGCAGTTTGGACCCAGTGGTGGGGAGCGAGCAGTACTTC	CASSLDPVVGSEQYF
TRBV7-2	-	-	TRBJ1-1	TGTGCCAGCAGCCAACAGGGTACCACTGAAGCTTTCTTT	CASSQQGTTEAFF
TRBV28	-	-	TRBJ1-4	TGTGCCAGCAGGGGGGACGGATTATATGAAAAACTGTTTTTT	CASRGDGLYEKLFF
TRBV5-1	-	-	TRBJ2-3	TGCGCCAGCAGCTTGGGGGTCCTCACAGATACGCAGTATTTT	CASSLGVLTDTQYF
TRBV4-1	-	-	TRBJ2-2	TGCGCCAGCAGCCAACACATCAACGGGGAGCTGTTTTTT	CASSQHINGELFF
TRBV5-1	TRBD2	-	TRBJ2-5	TGCGCCAGCAGCGAGAAGACTAGCGGGGCCCAAACCCAGTACTTC	CASSEKTSGAQTQYF
TRBV6-1	TRBD2	-	TRBJ2-7	TGTGCCAGCAGCCGGACGGGAGGGTCGTACGAGCAGTACTTC	CASSRTGGSYEQYF
TRBV11-3	TRBD2	-	TRBJ2-3	TGTGCCAGCAGCTCCCCGTCGGGACTAGCGGGGGGGGCTAGCACAGATACGCAGTATTTT	CASSSPSGLAGGASTDTQYF
TRBV30	-	-	TRBJ1-1	TGTGCCTGGAAGGACAGGAACACTGAAGCTTTCTTT	CAWKDRNTEAFF
TRBV4-1	-	-	TRBJ1-2	TGCGCCAGCAGCCAGGTCGACACCTATGGCTACACCTTC	CASSQVDTYGYTF
TRBV5-1	-	-	TRBJ2-3	TGCGCCAGCAATTCGGCGGGGGCCACAGATACGCAGTATTTT	CASNSAGATDTQYF
TRBV4-1	TRBD1	-	TRBJ1-1	TGCGCCAGCAGCCTGACAGGGTGGGGTGAAGCTTTCTTT	CASSLTGWGEAFF
TRBV15	TRBD1	-	TRBJ1-2	TGTGCCACCAGCAGATCTGGACAGGGGTATGGCTACACCTTC	CATSRSGQGYGYTF
TRBV6-5	-	-	TRBJ1-5	TGTGCCATCAAGGACGAAGACCAGCCCCAGCATTTT	CAIKDEDQPQHF
TRBV7-6	-	-	TRBJ2-1	TGTGCCAGCAGCTTAGCCAGGGTGCAGTGGAGCTCCTACAATGAGCAGTTCTTC	CASSLARVQWSSYNEQFF
TRBV9	-	-	TRBJ2-5	TGTGCCAGCAGCGTCAGGGTTGGGGAGGAGACCCAGTACTTC	CASSVRVGEETQYF
TRBV30	TRBD1	-	TRBJ2-5	TGTGCCTGGACCATGGGACAGGGTTTGACCCAGTACTTC	CAWTMGQGLTQYF
TRBV5-6	TRBD2	-	TRBJ2-5	TGTGCCAGCAGCTTGGCGACTAGCGGGGGCCAAGAGACCCAGTACTTC	CASSLATSGGQETQYF
TRBV6-5	-	-	TRBJ2-5	TGTGCCAGCGCGGAGGTGGGAGAGACCCAGTACTTC	CASAEVGETQYF
TRBV5-1	-	-	TRBJ1-1	TGCGCCAGCAGAGCCACAGGGTCTGCGGACACTGAAGCTTTCTTT	CASRATGSADTEAFF
TRBV5-1	-	-	TRBJ2-1	TGCGCCAGCAGCTTGGCCGTCTCAGAATACAATGAGCAGTTCTTC	CASSLAVSEYNEQFF
TRBV5-1	TRBD2	-	TRBJ2-3	TGCGCCAGCAGCTCGACTAGCGGGGGGCCGGGGGATACGCAGTATTTT	CASSSTSGGPGDTQYF
TRBV25-1	-	-	TRBJ1-3	TGTGCCAGCAGTGAATCCGGGGGACTCTATTTT	CASSESGGLYF
TRBV5-1	-	-	TRBJ2-1	TGCGCCAGCAGCTTTAACAATGAGCAGTTCTTC	CASSFNNEQFF
TRBV6-5	TRBD2	-	TRBJ2-7	TGTGCCAGCAGCATACTAGCGGGTGAGCAGTACTTC	CASSILAGEQYF
TRBV5-1	-	-	TRBJ2-1	TGCGCCAGCAGCTTGGCTACCTACAATGAGCAGTTCTTC	CASSLATYNEQFF
TRBV28	-	-	TRBJ1-4	TGTGCCAGCAGTGCGACAGTCGCAACTAATGAAAAACTGTTTTTT	CASSATVATNEKLFF
TRBV23-1	-	-	TRBJ2-5	TGCGCCAGCAGTCAAAATTACAGGGAAGAGACCCAGTACTTC	CASSQNYREETQYF
TRBV7-9	-	-	TRBJ2-5	TGTGCCAGCAGCTCTCGGATCCCACAAGAGACCCAGTACTTC	CASSSRIPQETQYF
TRBV6-1	-	-	TRBJ2-7	TGTGCCAGCAGTACGGCAGGGGTCCACTACGAGCAGTACTTC	CASSTAGVHYEQYF
TRBV9	TRBD1	few	TRBJ2-2	TGTGCCAGCAGCGTAGGTGGGACAGCCACCGGGGAGCTGTTTTTT	CASSVGGTATGELFF
TRBV18	TRBD2	few	TRBJ2-2	TGTGCCAGCTCACCGTCGACTAGCCCTAGCACCGGGGAGCTGTTTTTT	CASSPSTSPSTGELFF